A single sample is the source of the 14 T cell receptor beta chains below, sequenced in a study of T-cell memory formation after mild COVID-19. Using its own MiXCR run on the 5' RACE reads, TCRdb lists one record per CDR3 protein. Among 470,000 or so distinct CDR3 sequences listed, roughly 20% were seen once. Sequences were obtained from PBMCs or a T cell subset sorted from them (not recorded which). The receptor source for this set is an adult woman who had mild COVID-19 (a few samples of this study predate the infection). Cell type and time point are not known.

The V and J genes are TRBV9 and TRBJ2-1; D is undetermined. The V gene lost 4 bases and the J gene lost 13 bases, with 12 bases spanning the gap. CDR3 length: 11 residues. Germline assignment: CDR1 SGDLS and CDR2 YYNGEE. CDR3 DNA sequence: TGTGCCAGCAGCCACCTAGAGGAACAGTTCTTC. It is translated as CASSHLEEQFF.

This chain connects TRBV12-3 or TRBV12-4 to TRBJ2-7; 10 bases map to TRBD2. This CDR3 region has 16 residues. With V trimmed by 5 bases and J by 3 bases, 10 bases remained unmatched. The CDR3: CASSPQPGLASYEQYF. The CDR3 coding sequence is TGTGCCAGCAGTCCTCAACCGGGACTAGCGAGCTACGAGCAGTACTTC.

This clonotype came up a few times. This rearrangement joins TRBV10-3 to TRBJ1-1; TRBD1 aligns across 8 bases. V lost 4 bases, J lost 4 bases, and 8 bases stayed unmatched. Germline lookup yields CDR1 ENHRY and CDR2 SYGVKD. The CDR3 runs 15 residues. This CDR3 is CAISGETGESTEAFF. CDR3 DNA sequence: TGTGCCATCAGTGGGGAGACAGGGGAAAGCACTGAAGCTTTCTTT.

The chain couples TRBV24-1 to TRBJ2-6; perhaps D is TRBD1 or TRBD2 (5 bases each). Germline assignment: CDR1 KGHDR and CDR2 SFDVKD. V lost 3 bases and J lost 0, with 14 bases in between. The CDR3 is 18 residues long. The CDR3 sequence: CATSDGPGRLSGANVLTF. For the CDR3, the DNA is TGTGCCACCAGTGATGGTCCGGGACGGCTCTCTGGGGCCAACGTCCTGACTTTC.

The chain is built from TRBV20-1 and TRBJ1-5; 7 bases agree with TRBD1. The CDR3 extends over 15 amino acids. Germline CDR1 DFQATT, CDR2 SNEGSKA (reference sequence). Trimming cost V 3 bases and J 3 bases; bases outside gene matches: 8. The CDR3 bases are TGCAGTGCTAGCCCCGTCGGGACAGACAATCAGCCCCAGCATTTT. Amino acids: CSASPVGTDNQPQHF.

This clonotype was observed a few times. V gene TRBV7-2 combines with J gene TRBJ2-5, with a possible D match to TRBD2 (5 bases). In germline, CDR1 is SGHTA, CDR2 FQGNSA. The V and J ends lost 1 base and 5 bases respectively, with 11 bases between them. This CDR3 has 14 residues. CDR3 DNA sequence: TGTGCCAGCAGCTTAGAGGCTAGGGAGGAGACCCAGTACTTC. This sequence encodes CASSLEAREETQYF. The full variable domain, in which reference TRBV7-2 and TRBJ2-5 provide the parts outside the CDR3, is GAGVSQSPSNKVTEKGKDVELRCDPISGHTALYWYRQSLGQGLEFLIYFQGNSAPDKSGLPSDRFSAERTGGSVSTLTIQRTQQEDSAVYLCASSLEAREETQYFGPGTRLLVL.

The chain combines TRBV2 with TRBJ2-7, with D tentatively TRBD1 or TRBD2 (5 bases each). Trimming shortened V by 8 bases and J by 5 bases, and 16 bases separated the two germline ends. CDR1 is SNHLY and CDR2 is FYNNEI in the germline V gene. This CDR3 has 13 residues. The CDR3: CASDGGVRHEQYF. The DNA for the CDR3 is TGTGCCAGCGATGGGGGAGTAAGGCACGAGCAGTACTTC.

J is TRBJ2-3 and V is TRBV5-1, with D perhaps assigned TRBD1 or TRBD2 (7 bases each). The CDR3 runs 16 residues. Trimming took 4 bases from V and 2 from J, leaving 17 bases between them. Germline V gene data show CDR1 as SGHRS and CDR2 as YFSETQ. For the CDR3, the DNA is TGCGCCAGCAGCATCAGGGGGGGTGCCCCCACAGATACGCAGTATTTT. Translating it yields CASSIRGGAPTDTQYF. Together with reference TRBV5-1 and TRBJ2-3, the CDR3 gives the full variable domain: KAGVTQTPRYLIKTRGQQVTLSCSPISGHRSVSWYQQTPGQGLQFLFEYFSETQRNKGNFPGRFSGRQFSNSRSEMNVSTLELGDSALYLCASSIRGGAPTDTQYFGPGTRLTVL.

V usage is TRBV20-1 and J usage is TRBJ1-5, with D maybe TRBD1 (5 bases). The V gene lost 3 bases and the J gene lost 6 bases, with 15 bases spanning the gap. The CDR3 is 14 amino acids. Germline V lookup: CDR1 DFQATT, CDR2 SNEGSKA (reference sequence). The DNA of the CDR3 is TGCAGTGCTAGTCCGGGGGTGCTGCGTCAGCCCCAGCATTTT. Translation: CSASPGVLRQPQHF.

This sequence joins TRBV5-1 and TRBJ2-6, with D uncertain. V lost 0 bases, J lost 2 bases, and 9 bases lay in between. CDR3 length equals 16 residues. The V gene's germline CDR1 is SGHRS and CDR2 YFSETQ. The CDR3 spells CASSLEVVPGANVLTF. DNA for the CDR3: TGCGCCAGCAGCTTGGAGGTCGTGCCTGGGGCCAACGTCCTGACTTTC.

V usage is TRBV9 and J usage is TRBJ2-1; D possibly corresponds to TRBD2 (6 bases). Germline V gene sequence: CDR1 SGDLS, CDR2 YYNGEE. V was clipped by 4 bases and J by 8 bases, with 22 bases between them. The CDR3 is made up of 16 amino acids. The CDR3 spells CASSQEGTSERHEQFF. CDR3 coding DNA: TGTGCCAGCAGCCAAGAAGGGACTTCAGAGAGACATGAGCAGTTCTTC.

V is TRBV3-1 and J is TRBJ2-7; TRBD2 matches 7 bases. The CDR3 runs to 14 residues. Germline CDR1 reads LGHDT; CDR2 reads YNNKEL (reference sequence). V dropped 1 base and J dropped 6; count of bases not matched to a gene: 6. The CDR3 DNA follows: TGTGCCAGCAGCCAAGGGCAGGGAGGGTCCGAGCAGTACTTC. Its translation: CASSQGQGGSEQYF.

The rearrangement links TRBV24-1 to TRBJ2-3; 9 bases map to TRBD1. V was pared by 5 bases and J by 4 bases, with 9 bases of the junction left unmatched. CDR3 length: 16 residues. Germline CDR1 and CDR2: KGHDR and SFDVKD. The CDR3 sequence: CATSVLGTGSADTQYF. CDR3 sequence (DNA): TGTGCCACCAGTGTCCTCGGGACAGGGTCGGCAGATACGCAGTATTTT.

V usage is TRBV6-6 and J usage is TRBJ1-2, with unresolved D. The germline V and J ends were trimmed by 6 bases and 4 bases, with 9 bases remaining between them. The CDR3 length is 12 residues. The V gene's germline CDR1 is MNHNY and CDR2 SVGAGI (reference sequence). CDR3 loop: CASSYEPYGYTF. The DNA for the CDR3 is TGTGCCAGCAGCTACGAGCCCTATGGCTACACCTTC.